The 8 T cell receptor beta chains presented below share a single source sample, sequenced in a study of T cells after yellow fever vaccination. TCRdb re-derived calls from the 5' RACE reads in MiXCR, one entry per CDR3 protein. Among 60,000 to 85,000 distinct CDR3 sequences listed, around 6.5% were seen once. The sample consisted of CD8+ T cells sorted from PBMCs, taken about 5 days after the first yellow fever vaccination. Source of these receptors: a man younger than 30 who received the YFV17D yellow fever vaccine.

Many counts were recorded for this clonotype. The chain combines TRBV6-2 or TRBV6-3 with TRBJ2-2, with 7 bases identical to TRBD1. J was trimmed by 6 bases and V by 5 bases; bases with no gene match: 12. Germline V gene data show CDR1 as MNHEY and CDR2 as SVGEGT. The CDR3 extends over 16 amino acids. CDR3 sequence (DNA): TGTGCCAGCAGTCGAGACAGGGAGAGAGGGGCCGGGGAGCTGTTTTTT. This encodes CASSRDRERGAGELFF.

This clonotype was found a few times. This chain links TRBV6-2 or TRBV6-3 with TRBJ2-2, with D perhaps given as TRBD1 or TRBD2 (5 bases each). Trimming removed 0 bases at V and 9 bases at J, with 17 bases between. CDR3 length equals 16 residues. The germline V gene encodes CDR1 MNHEY and CDR2 SVGEGT. The CDR3 sequence is CASSYSGKRDGRELFF. CDR3 nucleotides: TGTGCCAGCAGTTACTCGGGTAAAAGGGACGGAAGGGAGCTGTTTTTT.

There are many counts of this clonotype. The chain links TRBV10-3 to TRBJ2-7, with D perhaps matching TRBD1 (5 bases). CDR1 is ENHRY and CDR2 is SYGVKD in the germline V gene. This CDR3 spans 15 amino acids. Trimming removed 3 bases at V and 0 bases at J, with 12 bases between. The CDR3 reads CAISDPNRSSYEQYV. The CDR3 nucleotides read TGTGCCATCAGTGACCCGAACAGGAGCTCCTACGAGCAGTACGTC.

This clonotype was seen many times. The chain couples TRBV20-1 to TRBJ2-7; D is uncertain. From germline, CDR1 is DFQATT and CDR2 SNEGSKA (reference sequence). Trimming left V 0 bases short and J 2 bases short, with 11 bases between. The CDR3 has 14 residues. The CDR3 DNA is TGCAGTGCTAGAGATTATCCAGCTACCTACGAGCAGTACGTC. Encoded protein: CSARDYPATYEQYV.

The V and J genes are TRBV12-3 or TRBV12-4 and TRBJ1-2; no clear D. The germline V and J ends were trimmed by 6 bases and 8 bases, with 10 bases remaining between them. The CDR3 loop spans 11 amino acids. The CDR3 bases are TGTGCCAGCAGCAACCGCGGGGGCTACACCTTC. Its translation: CASSNRGGYTF.

This clonotype was counted many times. The V call is TRBV6-4, the J call TRBJ2-2; 9 bases are a match to TRBD2. This CDR3 has 14 residues. Germline CDR1 reads MRHNA; CDR2 reads SNTAGT. Trimming removed 4 bases from V and 3 bases from J; junction bases left unmatched: 0. CDR3 in amino acids: CASSASGDTGELFF. The CDR3 DNA reads as TGTGCCAGCAGTGCTAGCGGGGACACCGGGGAGCTGTTTTTT.

The chain recombines TRBV5-4 with TRBJ1-4; D not certain. There are 14 residues in the CDR3. Germline values: CDR1 SGHNT, CDR2 YYREEE (reference sequence). V was cut by 0 bases and J by 8 bases, with 11 bases left in between. CDR3 in amino acids: CASSLVEEKEKLFF. CDR3 bases: TGTGCCAGCAGCTTGGTGGAAGAAAAAGAAAAACTGTTTTTT.

The chain uses TRBV6-4 and TRBJ2-1; no clear D. This CDR3 is built from 15 residues. Germline CDR1 reads MRHNA; CDR2 reads SNTAGT. Trimming took off 3 bases at V and 0 bases at J, with 9 bases between the two ends. The CDR3 sequence: CASSEENYSYNEQFF. For the CDR3, the DNA is TGTGCCAGCAGTGAGGAGAACTACTCCTACAATGAGCAGTTCTTC.